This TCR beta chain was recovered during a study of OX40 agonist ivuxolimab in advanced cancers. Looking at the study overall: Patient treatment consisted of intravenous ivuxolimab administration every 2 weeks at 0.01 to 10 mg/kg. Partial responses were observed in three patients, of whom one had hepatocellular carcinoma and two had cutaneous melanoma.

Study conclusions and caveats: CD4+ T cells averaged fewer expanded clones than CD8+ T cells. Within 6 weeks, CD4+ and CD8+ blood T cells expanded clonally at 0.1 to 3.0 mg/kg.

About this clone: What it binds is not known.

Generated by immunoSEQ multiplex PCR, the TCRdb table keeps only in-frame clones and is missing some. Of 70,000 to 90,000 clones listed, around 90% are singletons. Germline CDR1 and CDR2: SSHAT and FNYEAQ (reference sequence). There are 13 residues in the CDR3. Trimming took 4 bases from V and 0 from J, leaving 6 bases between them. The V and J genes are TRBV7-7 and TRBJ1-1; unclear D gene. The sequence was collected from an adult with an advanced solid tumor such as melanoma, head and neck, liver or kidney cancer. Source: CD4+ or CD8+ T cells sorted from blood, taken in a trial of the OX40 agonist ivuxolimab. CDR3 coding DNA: TGTGCCAGCAGCTCGCAGGTGAACACTGAAGCTTTCTTT. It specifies CASSSQVNTEAFF.